This record covers a single T cell receptor (beta chain). As yet, its antigen is unknown. The data stem from a study of PD-L1 blockade in urothelial cancer. Across the study: There were a median of approximately 150,000 T cells in blood samples. Broader study findings: Pretreatment TCR clonality in blood, when below the median, was predictive of better survival.

Into every PCR, synthetic TCR analog templates were spiked. The assay was immunoSEQ multiplex PCR, and TCRdb's table has in-frame clones only and misses some. The repertoire consists of some 15,000 clones, with more than 75% occurring once and the leading ten covering about 16%. Germline V gene lookup returns CDR1 MNHNS and CDR2 SASEGT. Trimming took 7 bases from V and 7 from J; bases not matched to a gene: 9. The CDR3 runs 15 residues. The source material was PBMCs, sampled around atezolizumab (anti-PD-L1) treatment. This rearrangement joins TRBV6-1 to TRBJ2-3; TRBD2 matches 12 bases. The TCR was taken from a man in his sixties or seventies with urothelial cancer. For the CDR3, the DNA is TGTGCCAGCAACCCACTAGCGGGGGGAGCAAATACGCAGTATTTT. This codes for CASNPLAGGANTQYF.